Below, 17 T cell receptor beta chains from the same sample are listed, as sequenced in a study of cytomegalovirus exposure and HLA in healthy donors. This table comes from immunoSEQ multiplex PCR, and its TCRdb copy is limited to in-frame clones, with some not included. The sample shows more than 120,000 clones, around nine tenths of them seen only once. Sequences were obtained from PBMCs. The receptors originated from a man younger than 35 in good health and CMV-seropositive.

The chain is built from TRBV19 and TRBJ2-7, with 10 positions matching TRBD2. The CDR3 is made up of 15 amino acids. CDR1 is LNHDA, CDR2 SQIVND, per germline (reference sequence). With 6 bases clipped from V and 3 bases from J, the junction kept 8 bases outside the gene matches. CDR3 DNA: TGTGCCAGTAGAGATCTAGCGGGAGAGTTCTACGAGCAGTACTTC. Translation: CASRDLAGEFYEQYF.

The V call is TRBV7-9, the J call TRBJ2-7; 7 bases agree with TRBD2. Germline-derived CDR1 and CDR2 are SEHNR and FQNEAQ (reference sequence). There are 13 residues in the CDR3. V shed 3 bases and J 6 bases; nucleotides not matched to a gene: 5. Here the CDR3 DNA reads TGTGCCAGCAGCTTCTTGGGGGGGATCGAGCAGTACTTC. Translated, it gives CASSFLGGIEQYF.

This clone was counted once. V gene TRBV2 combines with J gene TRBJ2-1; D not certain. The CDR3 is made up of 12 amino acids. The V end lost 3 bases, the J end lost 4 bases, and 4 bases lay between the germline ends. In germline, CDR1 is SNHLY, CDR2 FYNNEI. The CDR3 reads CASSDRYNEQFF. The DNA for the CDR3 is TGTGCCAGCAGTGACAGGTACAATGAGCAGTTCTTC.

For the CDR3, the DNA is TGTGCCAGCCTGCCCGGTCGCGGGCGGGGGGAGACCCAGTACTTC. Its translation: CASLPGRGRGETQYF. J is TRBJ2-5 and V is TRBV7-8, with TRBD2 identical over 7 bases. V gave up 8 bases and J gave up 5 bases; unmatched junction bases: 14. This CDR3 spans 15 amino acids. In germline, CDR1 is SGHVS, CDR2 FQNEAQ.

The rearrangement uses TRBV7-8 and TRBJ1-1, with 7 bases matching TRBD1. CDR3 length: 16 residues. J lost 6 bases, V lost 5 bases, and 15 bases had no gene match. Germline-derived CDR1 and CDR2 are SGHVS and FQNEAQ. CDR3 protein: CASSDLEGRGYSEAFF. The CDR3 DNA is TGTGCCAGCAGCGATTTAGAGGGCAGGGGGTACTCTGAAGCTTTCTTT.

The rearrangement joins TRBV9 to TRBJ2-5, with D perhaps matching TRBD2 (7 bases). The germline CDR1 and CDR2 sequences are SGDLS and YYNGEE. CDR3 length equals 13 residues. V was clipped by 0 bases and J by 9 bases, with 12 bases between them. The CDR3 DNA follows: TGTGCCAGCAGCGTAGTGGGGGAGGGGGCCCAGTACTTC. Its translation: CASSVVGEGAQYF.

This chain uses TRBV6-1 with TRBJ2-1; possible D gene TRBD2, 6 bases. The CDR3 has 15 amino acids. The V end was cut by 4 bases, the J end by 0 bases, with 10 bases between. In germline, CDR1 is MNHNS, CDR2 SASEGT. This CDR3 reads CASSGGLISYNEQFF. The CDR3 DNA is TGTGCCAGCAGTGGGGGACTGATCTCCTACAATGAGCAGTTCTTC.

This rearrangement joins TRBV10-3 to TRBJ2-6; a possible D gene is TRBD2 (6 bases). This CDR3 is built from 17 residues. Germline loops: CDR1 ENHRY, CDR2 SYGVKD. V was pared by 3 bases and J by 1 base, with 13 bases between. CDR3 coding DNA: TGTGCCATCAGTGAAAGTTCAGGGAGGTCTGGGGCCAACGTCCTGACTTTC. Encoded protein: CAISESSGRSGANVLTF.

The chain combines TRBV4-1 with TRBJ1-1, with D possibly TRBD1 on 5 matching bases. Trimming took off 0 bases at V and 6 bases at J, with 14 bases between the two ends. The CDR3 is made up of 15 amino acids. The germline gives CDR1 MGHRA, CDR2 YSYEKL. CDR3 in amino acids: CASSQDFRRQPEAFF. The CDR3 region has the DNA TGCGCCAGCAGCCAAGATTTTAGGAGACAGCCTGAAGCTTTCTTT.

As regards this clone: At one boundary the junction diverges from the germline segment, which might be a read error. V gene TRBV2 combines with J gene TRBJ2-7; no clear D gene. Germline CDR1 and CDR2: SNHLY and FYNNEI. This CDR3 comprises 10 residues. CDR3 nucleotides: TGTGCCAGCAATGGTCCTATCCCTAGCTTC. Translation: CASNGPIPSF.

V and J are TRBV28 and TRBJ1-1; D not certain. CDR3 length: 12 residues. V lost 6 bases and J lost 3, with 8 bases in between. CDR1 is MDHEN, CDR2 SYDVKM, per germline. For the CDR3, the DNA is TGTGCCAGCAGATTTCCTCACACTGAAGCTTTCTTT. This sequence encodes CASRFPHTEAFF.

The rearrangement links TRBV5-4 to TRBJ1-5, with D maybe TRBD1 (5 bases). The CDR3 runs to 14 residues. The germline gives CDR1 SGHNT, CDR2 YYREEE (reference sequence). V dropped 0 bases and J dropped 7 bases, with 11 bases sitting between them. In nucleotides, the CDR3 is TGTGCCAGCAGCTTGGATGGGCAGGGCCAGCCCCAGCATTTT. It encodes CASSLDGQGQPQHF.

V and J are TRBV7-8 and TRBJ1-2; TRBD1 might be the D (6 bases). CDR3 size: 12 residues. Per the germline V gene, CDR1 is SGHVS and CDR2 is FQNEAQ. V shed 4 bases and J shed 4 bases, with 7 bases lying between them. The CDR3 protein is CASSSDSYGYTF. For the CDR3, the DNA is TGTGCCAGCAGCTCGGACAGCTATGGCTACACCTTC.

The V gene is TRBV6-4, the J gene TRBJ2-6, with D unresolved. Trimming left V 3 bases short and J 2 bases short, with 5 bases between. This CDR3 region has 14 residues. CDR1 and CDR2 from the germline V gene are MRHNA and SNTAGT. The CDR3 nucleotides read TGTGCCAGCAGTGAGAGCCCTGGGGCCAACGTCCTGACTTTC. Its protein is CASSESPGANVLTF.

V is TRBV14 and J is TRBJ2-1; D may be TRBD1 (6 bases). Germline values: CDR1 SGHDN, CDR2 FVKESK. The ends were cut back, 4 bases at V and 4 bases at J, with 14 bases in the middle. The CDR3 covers 15 residues. CDR3 DNA sequence: TGTGCCAGCAGCCCCCGAGGGGGAGCTTACAATGAGCAGTTCTTC. Translation: CASSPRGGAYNEQFF.

This clone came up a few times. Different DNA sequences within this sample yield the same CDR3. V is TRBV19 and J is TRBJ2-7; 7 bases agree with TRBD2. CDR3 length: 14 amino acids. The germline V gene encodes CDR1 LNHDA and CDR2 SQIVND (reference sequence). V lost 1 base, J lost 4 bases, and 4 bases stayed unmatched. DNA of the CDR3: TGTGCCAGTAGTATAGGTGGACTAGGATACGAGCAGTACTTC. Translating it yields CASSIGGLGYEQYF.

The chain employs TRBV6-5 and TRBJ2-6; weak D call: TRBD1 (5 bases). The V end was cut by 6 bases, the J end by 2 bases, with 11 bases between. Germline loops: CDR1 MNHEY, CDR2 SVGAGI. The CDR3 loop spans 15 amino acids. The CDR3 loop reads CASRFPGPGANVLTF. The DNA for the CDR3 is TGTGCCAGCAGATTTCCAGGGCCTGGGGCCAACGTCCTGACTTTC.